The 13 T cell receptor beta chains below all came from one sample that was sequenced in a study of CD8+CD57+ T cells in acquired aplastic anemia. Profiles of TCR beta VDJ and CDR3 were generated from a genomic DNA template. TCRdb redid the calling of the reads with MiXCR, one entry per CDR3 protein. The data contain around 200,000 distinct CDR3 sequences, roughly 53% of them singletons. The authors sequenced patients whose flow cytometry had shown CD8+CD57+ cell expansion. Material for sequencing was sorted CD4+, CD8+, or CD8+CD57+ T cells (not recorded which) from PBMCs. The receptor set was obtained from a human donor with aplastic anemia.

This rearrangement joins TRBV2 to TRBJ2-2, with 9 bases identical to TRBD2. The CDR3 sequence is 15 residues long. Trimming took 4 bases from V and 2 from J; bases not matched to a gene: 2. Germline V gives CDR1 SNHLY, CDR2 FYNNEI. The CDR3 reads CASSVTSGNTGELFF. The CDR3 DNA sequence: TGTGCCAGCAGTGTGACTAGCGGTAACACCGGGGAGCTGTTTTTT.

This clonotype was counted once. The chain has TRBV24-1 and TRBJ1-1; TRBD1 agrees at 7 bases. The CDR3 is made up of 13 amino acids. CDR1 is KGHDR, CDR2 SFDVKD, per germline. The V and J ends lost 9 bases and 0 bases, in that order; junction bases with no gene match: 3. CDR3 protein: CATGTAMNTEAFF. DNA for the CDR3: TGTGCCACCGGGACAGCCATGAACACTGAAGCTTTCTTT.

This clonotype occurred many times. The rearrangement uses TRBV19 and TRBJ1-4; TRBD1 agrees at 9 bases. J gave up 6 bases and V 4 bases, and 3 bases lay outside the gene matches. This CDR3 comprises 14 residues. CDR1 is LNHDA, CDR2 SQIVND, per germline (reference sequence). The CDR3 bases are TGTGCCAGTAGTAAGACAGGGGGTGATGAAAAACTGTTTTTT. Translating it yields CASSKTGGDEKLFF.

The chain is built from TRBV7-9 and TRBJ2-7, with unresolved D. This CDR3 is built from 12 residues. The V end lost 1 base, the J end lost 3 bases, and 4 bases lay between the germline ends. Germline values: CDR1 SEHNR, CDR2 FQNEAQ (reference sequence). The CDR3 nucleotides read TGTGCCAGCAGCTTAGAGTTCTACGAGCAGTACTTC. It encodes CASSLEFYEQYF. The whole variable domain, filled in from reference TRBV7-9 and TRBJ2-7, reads DTGVSQNPRHKITKRGQNVTFRCDPISEHNRLYWYRQTLGQGPEFLTYFQNEAQLEKSRLLSDRFSAERPKGSFSTLEIQRTEQGDSAMYLCASSLEFYEQYFGPGTRLTVT.

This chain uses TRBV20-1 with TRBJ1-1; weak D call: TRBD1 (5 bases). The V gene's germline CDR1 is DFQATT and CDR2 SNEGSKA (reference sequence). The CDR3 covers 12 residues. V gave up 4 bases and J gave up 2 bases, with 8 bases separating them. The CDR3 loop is CSAKGPNTEAFF. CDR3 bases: TGCAGTGCTAAGGGACCAAACACTGAAGCTTTCTTT.

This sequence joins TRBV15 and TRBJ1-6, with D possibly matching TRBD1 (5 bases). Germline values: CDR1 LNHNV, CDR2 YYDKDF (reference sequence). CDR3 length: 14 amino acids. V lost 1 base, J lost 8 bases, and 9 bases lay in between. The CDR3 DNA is TGTGCCACCAGCAGAGTCGGGGGGGATTCACCCCTCCACTTT. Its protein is CATSRVGGDSPLHF. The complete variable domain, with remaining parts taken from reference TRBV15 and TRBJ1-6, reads DAMVIQNPRYQVTQFGKPVTLSCSQTLNHNVMYWYQQKSSQAPKLLFHYYDKDFNNEADTPDNFQSRRPNTSFCFLDIRSPGLGDTAMYLCATSRVGGDSPLHFGNGTRLTVT.

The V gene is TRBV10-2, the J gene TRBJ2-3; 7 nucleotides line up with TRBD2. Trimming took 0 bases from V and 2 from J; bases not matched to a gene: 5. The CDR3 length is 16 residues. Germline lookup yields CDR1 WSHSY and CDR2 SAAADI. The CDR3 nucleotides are TGCGCCAGCAGTGAGTCGTGGGCGGGGGACACAGATACGCAGTATTTT. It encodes CASSESWAGDTDTQYF.

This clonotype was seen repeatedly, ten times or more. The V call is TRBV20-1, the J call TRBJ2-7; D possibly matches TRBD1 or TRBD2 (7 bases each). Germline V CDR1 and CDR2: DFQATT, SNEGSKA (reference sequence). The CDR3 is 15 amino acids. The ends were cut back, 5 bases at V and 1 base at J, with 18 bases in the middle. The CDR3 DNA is TGCAGTGCTGGAAAAACAGGGGAGGGGTCCTACGAGCAGTACTTC. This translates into CSAGKTGEGSYEQYF.

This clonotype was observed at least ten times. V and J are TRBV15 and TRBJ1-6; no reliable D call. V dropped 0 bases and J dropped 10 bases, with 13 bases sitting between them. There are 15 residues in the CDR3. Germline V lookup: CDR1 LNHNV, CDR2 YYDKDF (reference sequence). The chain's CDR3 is CATSRDLLPRSPLHF. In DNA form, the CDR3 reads TGTGCCACCAGCAGAGATCTCCTTCCCCGGTCACCCCTCCACTTT.

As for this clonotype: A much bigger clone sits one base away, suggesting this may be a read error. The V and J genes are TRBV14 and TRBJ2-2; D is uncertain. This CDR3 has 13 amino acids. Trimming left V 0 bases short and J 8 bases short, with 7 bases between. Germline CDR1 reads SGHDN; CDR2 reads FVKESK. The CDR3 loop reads CASSQEWRGELFF. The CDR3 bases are TGTGCCAGCAGCCAAGAGTGGAGAGGGGAGCTGTTTTTT.

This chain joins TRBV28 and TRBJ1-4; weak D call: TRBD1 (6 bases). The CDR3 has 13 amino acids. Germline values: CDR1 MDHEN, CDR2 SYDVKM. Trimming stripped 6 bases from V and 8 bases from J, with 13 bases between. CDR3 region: CASRLEGGEKLFF. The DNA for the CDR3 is TGTGCCAGCAGGCTAGAGGGGGGGGAAAAACTGTTTTTT.

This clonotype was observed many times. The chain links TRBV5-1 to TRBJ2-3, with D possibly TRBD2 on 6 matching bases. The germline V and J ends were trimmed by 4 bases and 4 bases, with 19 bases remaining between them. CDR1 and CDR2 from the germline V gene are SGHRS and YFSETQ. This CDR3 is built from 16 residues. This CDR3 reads CASSLSSGSGADTQYF. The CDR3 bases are TGCGCCAGCAGCCTGTCGTCCGGGAGTGGCGCAGATACGCAGTATTTT.

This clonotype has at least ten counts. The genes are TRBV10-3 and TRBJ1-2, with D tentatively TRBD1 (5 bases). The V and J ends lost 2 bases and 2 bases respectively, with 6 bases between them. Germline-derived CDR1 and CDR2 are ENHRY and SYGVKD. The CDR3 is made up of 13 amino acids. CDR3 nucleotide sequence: TGTGCCATCAGTGAGGGACACAACTATGGCTACACCTTC. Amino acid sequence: CAISEGHNYGYTF.